These 2 T cell receptor beta chains share one sample of origin, sequenced in a study of blood T cell repertoires in COVID-19. Profiled with immunoSEQ multiplex PCR; TCRdb holds only in-frame clones, not every one. The sample includes about 18,000 clones, 81% seen only once; the top ten take more than 11%. Input material: peripheral blood. These receptors were collected from a man aged 40-50 years with active or convalescent COVID-19.

The rearrangement links TRBV19 to TRBJ2-2, with 9 positions matching TRBD1. After removal of 6 bases from V and 4 bases from J, the junction contained 9 bases not matched to a gene. Germline V gives CDR1 LNHDA, CDR2 SQIVND (reference sequence). The CDR3 covers 16 residues. DNA of the CDR3: TGTGCCAGTAGACATTCCCGGGACAGGGCCACCGGGGAGCTGTTTTTT. Protein sequence: CASRHSRDRATGELFF.

This clone is categorized as medium-sized. The CDR3 sequence: CASSPWTGVYNSPLHF. For the CDR3, the DNA is TGTGCCAGCAGCCCGTGGACAGGGGTCTATAATTCACCCCTCCACTTT. This chain joins TRBV14 and TRBJ1-6, with 9 nucleotides matching TRBD1. Germline V gives CDR1 SGHDN, CDR2 FVKESK. The CDR3 sequence is 16 residues long. The J segment lost 3 bases and the V segment lost 4 bases, leaving 4 bases of the junction unmatched.